A selection of T cell receptor beta chains follows, all from one sample in a study of stem cell transplantation in POMP-related autoinflammatory disease. The method was immunoSEQ multiplex PCR; TCRdb's version includes in-frame clones alone and lacks a portion of them. The sample includes around 32,000 clones, 80% to 90% of them seen just once. The sample in question was CD4+ T cells from PBMCs, obtained before stem cell transplantation. These TCRs come from a human donor with POMP-related autoinflammation and immune dysregulation (PRAID). The CDR3 runs from the conserved cysteine through the conserved F or W. D genes are given only for firm matches. Some rows mark clone size as missing; the rest say once, few, many or name a class of expanded clone.

NA	TRBJ2-1	TRBV28	TRBD2	TGTGCCAGCAGTTTATATAGGGGGGGACTAGCGGGGCACAATGAGCAGTTCTTC	CASSLYRGGLAGHNEQFF
NA	TRBJ1-2	TRBV27	NA	TGTGCCAGCGCAAAAGGAGGGCAGGGGTGGAACTATGGCTACACCTTC	CASAKGGQGWNYGYTF
NA	TRBJ2-1	TRBV5-1	TRBD2	TGCGCCAGCAGCCTTTACCCTAGCGGGAGCGGCGATGAGCAGTTCTTC	CASSLYPSGSGDEQFF
NA	TRBJ2-7	TRBV19	NA	TGTGCCAGTAGTAGAAACAGACTCTACGAGCAGTACTTC	CASSRNRLYEQYF
NA	TRBJ1-2	TRBV5-6	TRBD1	TGTGCCAGCAGCCTGCCGAGCGGGACAGGGGAGTATGGCTACACCTTC	CASSLPSGTGEYGYTF
NA	TRBJ1-2	TRBV5-4	NA	TGTGCCAGCAGCCGAGGGGGAGGGGTGGGTATGCGGGACTATGGCTACACCTTC	CASSRGGGVGMRDYGYTF
NA	TRBJ2-7	TRBV5-1	TRBD2	TGCGCCAGCAGCCCAGTAGCGGGGGGCTCCTACGAGCAGTACTTC	CASSPVAGGSYEQYF
few	TRBJ1-5	TRBV20-1	NA	TGCAGTGCTAGGGGGGATCAGCCCCAGCATTTT	CSARGDQPQHF
NA	TRBJ2-5	TRBV5-1	TRBD2	TGCGCCAGCAGCGTCGGGACTAGCGGGAGGGAGACCCAGTACTTC	CASSVGTSGRETQYF
NA	TRBJ1-2	TRBV6-5	NA	TGTGCCAGCAGTTACTCTACGGCTGATACCTATGGCTACACCTTC	CASSYSTADTYGYTF
NA	TRBJ2-3	TRBV30	NA	TGTGCCTGGAGTGTACTCGGGAGTGAAACAGATACGCAGTATTTT	CAWSVLGSETDTQYF
NA	TRBJ2-5	TRBV19	NA	TGTGCCAGTAGTTCAGGACAGTCCACATTAAGGAGCCAAGAGACCCAGTACTTC	CASSSGQSTLRSQETQYF
NA	TRBJ1-5	TRBV19	NA	TGTGCCAGTAGTCTCCCGGGCCTTAGCAATCAGCCCCAGCATTTT	CASSLPGLSNQPQHF
NA	TRBJ1-2	TRBV28	NA	TGTGCCACTCAAAGGAGGCTTTATGGCTACACCTTC	CATQRRLYGYTF
NA	TRBJ1-2	TRBV28	NA	TGTGCCACGGCAGTGGGTGTCTATGGCTACACCTTC	CATAVGVYGYTF
NA	TRBJ1-2	TRBV6-6	TRBD1	TGTGCCAGCAACGCGGGACAGGGGGCTCGTGGCTACACCTTC	CASNAGQGARGYTF
NA	TRBJ2-3	TRBV7-8	TRBD2	TGTGCCAGCGGGAGGGGTCCAGATACGCAGTATTTT	CASGRGPDTQYF
NA	TRBJ2-2	TRBV12-5	TRBD2	TGTGCTAGTGGTACAGCGGGAGCCGGGGAGCTGTTTTTT	CASGTAGAGELFF
NA	TRBJ2-5	TRBV10-3	NA	TGTGCCATCAGTGAGGGGTTTGGGTACCAAGAGACCCAGTACTTC	CAISEGFGYQETQYF
NA	TRBJ2-1	TRBV5-1	TRBD1	TGCGCCAGCAGCTTGGGGACAGGTTACAATGAGCAGTTCTTC	CASSLGTGYNEQFF
NA	TRBJ2-3	TRBV5-1	NA	TGCGCCAGCAGCTTGGAGGGGACCCCCCCAGATACGCAGTATTTT	CASSLEGTPPDTQYF
NA	TRBJ2-1	TRBV18	TRBD2	TGTGCCAGCTCACCAAAACCACTAGCGATCCCCCCCTACAATGAGCAGTTCTTC	CASSPKPLAIPPYNEQFF
NA	TRBJ2-5	TRBV29-1	TRBD2	TGCAGCGTTGGCCATCCGGGGGGGGGCTCGAGAGAGACCCAGTACTTC	CSVGHPGGGSRETQYF